What follows is one TCR beta chain and its context. Its matching antigen is unknown. Documented time point: week 11, during vaccination. Every vaccine dose comprised 300 ug of mutant IDH1 20-mer peptide plus topical imiquimod. Clones were read by immunoSEQ multiplex PCR, and TCRdb kept only the in-frame ones, dropping some. The sample records 50,000 to 60,000 clones, 90% to 95% being singletons. CDR3 length: 14 amino acids. The J segment lost 5 bases and the V segment lost 5 bases, leaving 7 bases of the junction unmatched. The V gene's germline CDR1 is MDHEN and CDR2 SYDVKM. This specimen comes from a study of a mutant IDH1 vaccine in newly diagnosed glioma. Study-wide context: Treated patients had a mean age of roughly 40 years and an approximately 62% male, around 40% female split.

The sequence was collected from a man in his fifties with glioma. The chain joins TRBV28 to TRBJ2-3; 7 bases line up with TRBD1. The sample was PBMCs, taken from a glioma patient whose treatment included an IDH1 peptide vaccine. CDR3 region: CASSRQGSGDTQYF. As DNA, the CDR3 is TGTGCCAGCAGTCGACAGGGATCGGGAGATACGCAGTATTTT.